This T cell receptor beta chain was sequenced for a study of cytomegalovirus exposure and HLA in healthy donors. Study-wide background: HLA-typed donors were the source of 82 million or so unique TCRs, which an early data release held.

General observations from the study: Reportedly, cytomegalovirus status was diagnosed with high sensitivity and specificity. Versus the 666-donor mean, an Asian-associated ancestry cluster reportedly showed fewer N-insertions in a later analysis.

V lost 2 bases to trimming and J lost 6 bases, with 11 bases between them. CDR1 is KGHSH and CDR2 is LQKENI in the germline V gene. CDR3 length equals 14 residues. PCR was performed using 60 Vbeta and 13 Jbeta primers. TCRdb's copy holds only in-frame clones and misses some; the assay was immunoSEQ multiplex PCR. The sample contains about 220,000 clones, around 76% of which appear only once. Points on this clone: Its target is unknown.

The chain carries TRBV18 and TRBJ1-5; D remains unclear. The clonotype was recovered from a man in his late teens or twenties in good health and CMV-seronegative. The material sequenced was PBMCs. The DNA of the CDR3 is TGTGCCAGCTCACCAGAGGCTCGCGGTCAGCCCCAGCATTTT. This gives the protein CASSPEARGQPQHF. Full variable domain (remainder filled in from reference TRBV18 and TRBJ1-5): NAGVMQNPRHLVRRRGQEARLRCSPMKGHSHVYWYRQLPEEGLKFMVYLQKENIIDESGMPKERFSAEFPKEGPSILRIQQVVRGDSAAYFCASSPEARGQPQHFGDGTRLSIL.